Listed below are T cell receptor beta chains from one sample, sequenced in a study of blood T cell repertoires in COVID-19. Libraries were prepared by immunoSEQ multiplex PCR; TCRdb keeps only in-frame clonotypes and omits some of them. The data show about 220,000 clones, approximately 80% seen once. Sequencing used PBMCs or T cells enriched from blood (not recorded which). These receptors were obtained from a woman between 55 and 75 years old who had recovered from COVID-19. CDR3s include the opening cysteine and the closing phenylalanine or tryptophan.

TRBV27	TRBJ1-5	CASSLRQGNQPQHF
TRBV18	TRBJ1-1	CASSPIADMNTEAFF
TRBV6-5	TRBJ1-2	CASSYPGNGYTF
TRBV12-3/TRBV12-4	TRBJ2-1	CASSFSGIGQFF
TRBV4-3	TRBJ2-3	CASSQRLAGGRDTQYF
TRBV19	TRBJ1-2	CASAPTGSNYGYTF
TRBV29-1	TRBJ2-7	CSVRTLSYEQYF
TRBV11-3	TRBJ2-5	CASSLGQTGSQETQYF
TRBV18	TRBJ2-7	CASSHGITYEQYF
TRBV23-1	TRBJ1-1	CASSQSSREVNTEAFF
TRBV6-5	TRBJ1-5	CASRGQENQPQHF
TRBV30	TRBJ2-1	CAWSGPCDEQFF
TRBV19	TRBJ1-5	CASSPGYSNQPQHF
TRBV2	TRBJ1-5	CASKTEGDQPQHF
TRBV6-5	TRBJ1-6	CASGLGESYNSPLHF
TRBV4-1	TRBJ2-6	CASSPTAGANVLTF
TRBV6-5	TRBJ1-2	CASSYSILRGYTF
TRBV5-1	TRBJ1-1	CASSWTGIGTEAFF
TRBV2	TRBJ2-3	CASKVDRSTDTQYF
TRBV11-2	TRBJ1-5	CASSPGTGGARNQPQHF
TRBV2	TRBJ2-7	CASREDWYEQYF
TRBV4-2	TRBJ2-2	CASSHGSGTGELFF
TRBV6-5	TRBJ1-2	CASRLPTGYGYTF
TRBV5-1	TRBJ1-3	CASSWESGGNTIYF
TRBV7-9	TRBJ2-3	CASSPRGPDTDTQYF
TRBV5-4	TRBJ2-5	CASSEDSGGAQYF
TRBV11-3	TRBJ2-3	CASALEGGDTQYF
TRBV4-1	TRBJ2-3	CASSHRQGTDTQYF
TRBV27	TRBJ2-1	CASSLGANNEQFF
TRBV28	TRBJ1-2	CASSLGTPDYGYTF
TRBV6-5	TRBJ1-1	CASRPPTGEGTEAFF
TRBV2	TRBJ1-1	CASRGTALMNTEAFF
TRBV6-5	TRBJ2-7	CASSYSVGQGFYEQYF
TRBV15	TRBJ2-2	CATSSEGSRQGRNTGELFF
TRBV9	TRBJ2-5	CASSPEGQGAGTQYF
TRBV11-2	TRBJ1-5	CASSLETGSGNQPQHF
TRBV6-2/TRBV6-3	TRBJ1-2	CASSDRGELYGYTF
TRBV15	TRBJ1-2	CATSRGRGQTLGGYTF
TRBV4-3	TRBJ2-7	CASSQPRGQGAYEQYF
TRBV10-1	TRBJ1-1	CASSAGGSNTEAFF
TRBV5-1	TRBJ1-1	CASSSQGRDTEAFF
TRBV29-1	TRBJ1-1	CSEYSLGSRGGNTEAFF
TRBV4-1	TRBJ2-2	CASSQAGLNTGELFF
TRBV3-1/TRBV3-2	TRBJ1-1	CASSQEGRDAEAFF
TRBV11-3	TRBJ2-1	CASSSRRRGSSYNEQFF
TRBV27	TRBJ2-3	CASSLLSPRGVTDTQYF
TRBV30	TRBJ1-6	CAWSVSRGSPLHF
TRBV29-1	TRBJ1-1	CSFGTGTGPEAFF
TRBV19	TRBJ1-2	CASTGAHGYTF
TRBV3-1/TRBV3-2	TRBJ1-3	CASSQVSSGNTIYF
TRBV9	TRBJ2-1	CASSVDQRGGDEQFF
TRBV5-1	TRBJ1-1	CASSFGGTGGFEAFF
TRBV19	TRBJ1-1	CASSLRNTEAFF
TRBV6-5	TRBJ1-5	CASSFSPPGGGQPQHF
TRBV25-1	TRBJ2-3	CASSEWGRANTQYF
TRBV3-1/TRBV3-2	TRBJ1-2	CASSQDGQGLFYGYTF
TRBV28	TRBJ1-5	CASSLFARGRGDRQPQHF
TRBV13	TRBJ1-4	CASSLQGVVEKLFF
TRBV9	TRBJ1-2	CASSDLGTTTNYGYTF
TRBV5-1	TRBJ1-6	CASSPLSGNSPLHF